This T cell receptor beta chain was observed in a study of control samples from healthy donors and cancer patients. V was trimmed by 8 bases and J by 7 bases, leaving 11 bases between them. The CDR3 spans 12 residues. This clone was counted once. Produced via immunoSEQ multiplex PCR; TCRdb's table is partial and in-frame only. The table lists 100,000 to 150,000 clones, around nine tenths of them singletons, with more than 2% in the top ten. The sequencing input was blood. This sequence joins TRBV12-3 or TRBV12-4 and TRBJ1-4; tentatively, D is TRBD1 (5 bases). This clonotype was obtained from a man younger than 35 in good health. DNA of the CDR3: TGTGCCAGCGAAGGGGAGGGTGAAAAACTGTTTTTT. Translating gives CASEGEGEKLFF.